The rows below give T cell receptor beta chains drawn from one sample of a study of shared clonotypes between healthy human individuals. The assay was immunoSEQ multiplex PCR, and TCRdb's table has in-frame clones only and misses some. The sample records over 400,000 clones, 70% to 80% being singletons. The sequencing input was PBMCs. These TCRs come from a woman aged 40 to 55 in good health. Some clones in this sample may be carry-over from other donors' samples. Both conserved end residues are part of each CDR3. Each record gives: V gene, CDR3 length, J gene, D gene, clone size, CDR3 DNA, CDR3 protein. The D gene is left open where the match is weak. Not all rows give a size; the values are once, few, many and, for expanded clones, a class.

v_gene: TRBV28
len: 14
j_gene: TRBJ1-5
d_gene: NA
abundance: few
CDR3nt: TGTGCCAGCAGCGACAATTTGAGCAATCAGCCCCAGCATTTT
CDR3aa: CASSDNLSNQPQHF

v_gene: TRBV5-1
len: 16
j_gene: TRBJ1-1
d_gene: NA
abundance: NA
CDR3nt: TGCGCCAGCAGCCCAGGCCGGGCGGTGGGTAACACTGAAGCTTTCTTT
CDR3aa: CASSPGRAVGNTEAFF

v_gene: TRBV30
len: 15
j_gene: TRBJ1-1
d_gene: TRBD1
abundance: NA
CDR3nt: TGTGCCTGGAGTGATACAGGGGGAGTACAAACTGAAGCTTTCTTT
CDR3aa: CAWSDTGGVQTEAFF

v_gene: TRBV10-3
len: 15
j_gene: TRBJ2-3
d_gene: TRBD2
abundance: NA
CDR3nt: TGTGCCATCATGAAAAGCGGGAGGGGTTCAGATACGCAGTATTTT
CDR3aa: CAIMKSGRGSDTQYF

v_gene: TRBV5-1
len: 13
j_gene: TRBJ2-7
d_gene: NA
abundance: many
CDR3nt: TGCGCCAGCAGCCCGGGGACCCTTTACGAGCAGTACTTC
CDR3aa: CASSPGTLYEQYF

v_gene: TRBV7-2
len: 13
j_gene: TRBJ2-3
d_gene: NA
abundance: NA
CDR3nt: TGTGCCAGCAGCTTAAACGAGGCAGATACGCAGTATTTT
CDR3aa: CASSLNEADTQYF

v_gene: TRBV6-6
len: 14
j_gene: TRBJ2-7
d_gene: TRBD2
abundance: NA
CDR3nt: TGTGCCAGCAGTTACAAGCGGGAGTCCTACGAGCAGTACTTC
CDR3aa: CASSYKRESYEQYF

v_gene: TRBV28
len: 12
j_gene: TRBJ2-7
d_gene: NA
abundance: NA
CDR3nt: TGTGCCAGCAGGTCCCCCTCGTACGAGCAGTACTTC
CDR3aa: CASRSPSYEQYF

v_gene: TRBV7-6
len: 16
j_gene: TRBJ2-1
d_gene: TRBD2
abundance: many
CDR3nt: TGTGCCAGCAGCGCCCTAGCGGGAGGTGGGTACAATGAGCAGTTCTTC
CDR3aa: CASSALAGGGYNEQFF

v_gene: TRBV7-2
len: 15
j_gene: TRBJ2-5
d_gene: TRBD2
abundance: NA
CDR3nt: TGTGCCAGCAGCGCACTAGCGGGATTAGGAGAGACCCAGTACTTC
CDR3aa: CASSALAGLGETQYF

v_gene: TRBV4-2
len: 15
j_gene: TRBJ2-7
d_gene: TRBD2
abundance: NA
CDR3nt: TGTGCCAGCAGCCAAGGGTCTAGCGGGAGGTACGAGCAGTACTTC
CDR3aa: CASSQGSSGRYEQYF

v_gene: TRBV4-1
len: 15
j_gene: TRBJ2-1
d_gene: NA
abundance: NA
CDR3nt: TGCGCCAGCAGCCAAGAACTAGGATCGGCTAATGAGCAGTTCTTC
CDR3aa: CASSQELGSANEQFF

v_gene: TRBV30
len: 14
j_gene: TRBJ1-6
d_gene: TRBD1
abundance: many
CDR3nt: TGTGCCTGGAGTACCGGGACAGTTAATTCACCCCTCCACTTT
CDR3aa: CAWSTGTVNSPLHF

v_gene: TRBV29-1
len: 18
j_gene: TRBJ2-5
d_gene: TRBD2
abundance: NA
CDR3nt: TGCAGCGTCTGGGGCGACCTAGCGGGAGGGATGTTTATGGAGACCCAGTACTTC
CDR3aa: CSVWGDLAGGMFMETQYF

v_gene: TRBV4-2
len: 15
j_gene: TRBJ2-7
d_gene: TRBD2
abundance: NA
CDR3nt: TGTGCCAGCAGCCAAGAGGGGTCTAGCGGCTACGAGCAGTACTTC
CDR3aa: CASSQEGSSGYEQYF

v_gene: TRBV6-5
len: 16
j_gene: TRBJ2-7
d_gene: TRBD2
abundance: NA
CDR3nt: TGTGCCAGCAGTTACCCCTCTGGGGCGGGAGGGTACGAGCAGTACTTC
CDR3aa: CASSYPSGAGGYEQYF

v_gene: TRBV2
len: 18
j_gene: TRBJ2-2
d_gene: TRBD1
abundance: NA
CDR3nt: TGTGCCAGCAGTGCCCGGGGACAGGGGATCGCGAACACCGGGGAGCTGTTTTTT
CDR3aa: CASSARGQGIANTGELFF

v_gene: TRBV29-1
len: 11
j_gene: TRBJ1-1
d_gene: NA
abundance: NA
CDR3nt: TGCAGCGTTGATTCCTTCACTGAAGCTTTCTTT
CDR3aa: CSVDSFTEAFF

v_gene: TRBV10-1
len: 14
j_gene: TRBJ2-7
d_gene: NA
abundance: NA
CDR3nt: TGCGCCAGCAGTAAGGACAAGGTATACTACGAGCAGTACTTC
CDR3aa: CASSKDKVYYEQYF

v_gene: TRBV14
len: 14
j_gene: TRBJ1-4
d_gene: NA
abundance: NA
CDR3nt: TGTGCCAGCAGCCGCTGGGGGGGCCACGAAAAACTGTTTTTT
CDR3aa: CASSRWGGHEKLFF

v_gene: TRBV28
len: 15
j_gene: TRBJ1-1
d_gene: NA
abundance: NA
CDR3nt: TGTGCCAGCAGTTTCCAGAGGAGTTTGAACACTGAAGCTTTCTTT
CDR3aa: CASSFQRSLNTEAFF

v_gene: TRBV20-1
len: 11
j_gene: TRBJ1-5
d_gene: NA
abundance: NA
CDR3nt: TGCAGTGCTGGAATAAATCAGCCCCAGCATTTT
CDR3aa: CSAGINQPQHF

v_gene: TRBV5-4
len: 14
j_gene: TRBJ2-7
d_gene: NA
abundance: NA
CDR3nt: TGTGCCAGCAGCTTGTACAGGGACACTTACGAGCAGTACTTC
CDR3aa: CASSLYRDTYEQYF

v_gene: TRBV6-5
len: 14
j_gene: TRBJ2-3
d_gene: NA
abundance: NA
CDR3nt: TGTGCCAGCAGTTACAGGGGAACCACAGATACGCAGTATTTT
CDR3aa: CASSYRGTTDTQYF